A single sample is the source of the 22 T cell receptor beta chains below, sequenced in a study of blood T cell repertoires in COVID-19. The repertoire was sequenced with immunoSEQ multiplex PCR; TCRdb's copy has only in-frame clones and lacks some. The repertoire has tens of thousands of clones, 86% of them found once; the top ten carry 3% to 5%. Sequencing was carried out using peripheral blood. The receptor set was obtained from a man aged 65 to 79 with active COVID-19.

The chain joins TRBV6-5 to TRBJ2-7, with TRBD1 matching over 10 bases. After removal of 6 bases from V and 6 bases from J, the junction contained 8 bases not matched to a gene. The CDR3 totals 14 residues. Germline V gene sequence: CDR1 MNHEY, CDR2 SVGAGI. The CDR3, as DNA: TGTGCCAGCAGCAGACAGGGGGCGCTGACCGAGCAGTACTTC. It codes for CASSRQGALTEQYF.

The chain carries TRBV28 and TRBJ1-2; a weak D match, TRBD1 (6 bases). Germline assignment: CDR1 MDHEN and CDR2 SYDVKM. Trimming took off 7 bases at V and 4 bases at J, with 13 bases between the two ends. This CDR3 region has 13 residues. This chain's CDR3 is CASNQGRVYGYTF. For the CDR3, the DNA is TGTGCCAGCAACCAGGGGCGGGTCTATGGCTACACCTTC.

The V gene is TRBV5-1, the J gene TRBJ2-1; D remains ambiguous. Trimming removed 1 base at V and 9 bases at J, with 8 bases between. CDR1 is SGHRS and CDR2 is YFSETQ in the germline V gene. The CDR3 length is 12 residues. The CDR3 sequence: CASSLPGSEQFF. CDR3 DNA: TGCGCCAGCAGCTTGCCCGGGTCTGAGCAGTTCTTC.

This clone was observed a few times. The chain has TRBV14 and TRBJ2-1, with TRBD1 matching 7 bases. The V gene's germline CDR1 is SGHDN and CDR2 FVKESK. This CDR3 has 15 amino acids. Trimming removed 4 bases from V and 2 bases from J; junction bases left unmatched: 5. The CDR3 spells CASSPGQMTYNEQFF. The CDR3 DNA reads TGTGCCAGCAGCCCGGGACAGATGACCTACAATGAGCAGTTCTTC.

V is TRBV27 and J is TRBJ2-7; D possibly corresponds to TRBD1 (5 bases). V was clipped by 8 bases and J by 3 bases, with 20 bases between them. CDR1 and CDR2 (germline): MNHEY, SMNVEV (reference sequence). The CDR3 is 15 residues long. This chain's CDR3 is CASSLGSRVVYEQYF. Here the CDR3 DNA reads TGTGCCAGCTCATTGGGGTCCAGGGTGGTCTACGAGCAGTACTTC.

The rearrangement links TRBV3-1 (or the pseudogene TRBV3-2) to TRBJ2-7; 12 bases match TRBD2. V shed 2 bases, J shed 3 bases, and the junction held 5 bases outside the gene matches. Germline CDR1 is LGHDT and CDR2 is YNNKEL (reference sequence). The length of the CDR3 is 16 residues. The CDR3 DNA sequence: TGTGCCAGCAGCCAACCCGGACTAGCGGGGCTCTACGAGCAGTACTTC. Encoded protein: CASSQPGLAGLYEQYF.

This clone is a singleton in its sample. The CDR3 DNA is TGTGCCACCAGCAGAGATGTGGGGGGGACCTACGAGCAGTACTTC. It specifies CATSRDVGGTYEQYF. The chain is built from TRBV15 and TRBJ2-7, with 7 bases that match TRBD2. The J segment lost 2 bases and the V segment lost 0 bases, leaving 4 bases of the junction unmatched. The CDR3 sequence is 15 residues long. CDR1 and CDR2 from the germline V gene are LNHNV and YYDKDF (reference sequence).

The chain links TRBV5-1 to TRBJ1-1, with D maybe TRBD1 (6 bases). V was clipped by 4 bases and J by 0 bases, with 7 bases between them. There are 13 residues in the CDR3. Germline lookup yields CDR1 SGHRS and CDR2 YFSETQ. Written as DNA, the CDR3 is TGCGCCAGCAGCAAGGGGGTGAACACTGAAGCTTTCTTT. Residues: CASSKGVNTEAFF.

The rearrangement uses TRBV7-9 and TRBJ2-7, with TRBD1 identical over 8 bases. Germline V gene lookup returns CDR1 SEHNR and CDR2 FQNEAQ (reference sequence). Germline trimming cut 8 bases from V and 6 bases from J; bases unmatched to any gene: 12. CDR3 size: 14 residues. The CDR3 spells CASLPRAGGTEQYF. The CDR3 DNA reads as TGTGCCAGCCTTCCCCGGGCAGGGGGCACCGAGCAGTACTTC.

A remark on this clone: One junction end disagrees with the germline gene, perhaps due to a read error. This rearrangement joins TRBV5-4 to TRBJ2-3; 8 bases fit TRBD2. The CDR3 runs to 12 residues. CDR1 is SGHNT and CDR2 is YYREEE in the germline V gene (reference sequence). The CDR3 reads CASSPGGVAGDF. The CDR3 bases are TGTGCCAGCAGCCCCGGGGGGGTCGCCGGGGATTTT.

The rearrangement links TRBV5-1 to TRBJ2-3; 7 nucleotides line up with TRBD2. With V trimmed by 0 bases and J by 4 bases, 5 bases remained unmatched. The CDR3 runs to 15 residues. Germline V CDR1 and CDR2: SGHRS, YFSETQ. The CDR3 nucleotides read TGCGCCAGCAGCTTGGAAGGCGGGAGCTCAGATACGCAGTATTTT. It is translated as CASSLEGGSSDTQYF.

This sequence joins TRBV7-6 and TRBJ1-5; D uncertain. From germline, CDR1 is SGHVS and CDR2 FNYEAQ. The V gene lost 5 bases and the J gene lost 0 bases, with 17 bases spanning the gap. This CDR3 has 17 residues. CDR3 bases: TGTGCCAGCAGCCCCGAGGCAGAGCCGTATAGCAATCAGCCCCAGCATTTT. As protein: CASSPEAEPYSNQPQHF.

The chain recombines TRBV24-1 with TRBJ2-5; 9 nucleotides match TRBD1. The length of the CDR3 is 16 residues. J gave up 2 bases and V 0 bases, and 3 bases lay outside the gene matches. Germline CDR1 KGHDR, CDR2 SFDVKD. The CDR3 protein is CATSDLRTGEQETQYF. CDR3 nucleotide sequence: TGTGCCACCAGTGATTTGCGGACAGGGGAGCAAGAGACCCAGTACTTC.

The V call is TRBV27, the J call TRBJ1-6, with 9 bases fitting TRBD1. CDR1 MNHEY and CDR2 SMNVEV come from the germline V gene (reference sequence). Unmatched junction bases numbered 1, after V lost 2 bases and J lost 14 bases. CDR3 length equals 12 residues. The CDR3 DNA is TGTGCCAGCAGTTTACGACAGGGGGCCCTCCACTTT. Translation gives CASSLRQGALHF.

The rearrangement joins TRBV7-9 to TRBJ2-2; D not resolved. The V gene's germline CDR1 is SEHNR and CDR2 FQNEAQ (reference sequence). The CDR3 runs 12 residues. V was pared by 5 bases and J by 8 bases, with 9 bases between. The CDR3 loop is CASSPLPGELFF. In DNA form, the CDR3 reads TGTGCCAGCAGCCCCCTCCCGGGGGAGCTGTTTTTT.

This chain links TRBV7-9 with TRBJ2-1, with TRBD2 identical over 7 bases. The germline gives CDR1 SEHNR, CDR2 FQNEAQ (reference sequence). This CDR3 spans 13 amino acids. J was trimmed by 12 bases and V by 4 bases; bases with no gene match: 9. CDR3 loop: CASSSLAGVRQFF. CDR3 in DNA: TGTGCCAGCAGCTCCCTGGCGGGAGTACGGCAGTTCTTC.

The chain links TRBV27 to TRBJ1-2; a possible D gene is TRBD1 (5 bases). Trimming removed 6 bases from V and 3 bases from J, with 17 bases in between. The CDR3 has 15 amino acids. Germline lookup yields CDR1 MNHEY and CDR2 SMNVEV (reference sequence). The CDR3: CASSPPAGNYYGYTF. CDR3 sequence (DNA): TGTGCCAGCAGCCCCCCCGCAGGGAACTACTATGGCTACACCTTC.

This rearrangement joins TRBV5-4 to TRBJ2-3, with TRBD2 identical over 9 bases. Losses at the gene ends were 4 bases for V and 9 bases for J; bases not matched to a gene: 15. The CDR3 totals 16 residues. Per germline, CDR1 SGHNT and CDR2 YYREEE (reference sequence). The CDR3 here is CASSPRLAVTRGTQYF. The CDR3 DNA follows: TGTGCCAGCAGCCCGAGACTAGCGGTAACCCGAGGAACGCAGTATTTT. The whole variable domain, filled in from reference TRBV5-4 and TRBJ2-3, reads ETGVTQSPTHLIKTRGQQVTLRCSSQSGHNTVSWYQQALGQGPQFIFQYYREEENGRGNFPPRFSGLQFPNYSSELNVNALELDDSALYLCASSPRLAVTRGTQYFGPGTRLTVL.

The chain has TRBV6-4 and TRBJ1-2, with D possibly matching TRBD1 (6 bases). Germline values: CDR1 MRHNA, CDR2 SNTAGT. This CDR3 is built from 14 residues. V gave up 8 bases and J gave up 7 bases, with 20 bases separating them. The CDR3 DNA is TGTGCCAGCCGGAGCTCCGGGGGGGCCTCTGGCTACACCTTC. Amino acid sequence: CASRSSGGASGYTF.

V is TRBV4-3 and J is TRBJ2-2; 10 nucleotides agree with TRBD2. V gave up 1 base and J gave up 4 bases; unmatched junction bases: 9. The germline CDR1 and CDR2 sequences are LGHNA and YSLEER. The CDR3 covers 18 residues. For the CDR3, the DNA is TGCGCCAGCAGCCAAGCCCTGGGACTAGCGCCTCTCACCGGGGAGCTGTTTTTT. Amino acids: CASSQALGLAPLTGELFF.

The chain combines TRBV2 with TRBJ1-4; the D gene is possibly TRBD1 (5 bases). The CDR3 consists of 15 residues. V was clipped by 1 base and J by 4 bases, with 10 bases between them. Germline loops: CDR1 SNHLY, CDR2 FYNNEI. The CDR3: CASSEGGGFNEKLFF. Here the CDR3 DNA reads TGTGCCAGCAGTGAAGGGGGGGGGTTTAATGAAAAACTGTTTTTT.

The CDR3 is CASTPRGRGGGTEAFF. The CDR3, as DNA: TGTGCCAGCACCCCCAGGGGGCGGGGTGGGGGCACTGAAGCTTTCTTT. V is TRBV28 and J is TRBJ1-1; 8 bases align to TRBD1. The CDR3 length is 16 residues. J lost 4 bases, V lost 7 bases, and 14 bases had no gene match. Germline V gives CDR1 MDHEN, CDR2 SYDVKM.